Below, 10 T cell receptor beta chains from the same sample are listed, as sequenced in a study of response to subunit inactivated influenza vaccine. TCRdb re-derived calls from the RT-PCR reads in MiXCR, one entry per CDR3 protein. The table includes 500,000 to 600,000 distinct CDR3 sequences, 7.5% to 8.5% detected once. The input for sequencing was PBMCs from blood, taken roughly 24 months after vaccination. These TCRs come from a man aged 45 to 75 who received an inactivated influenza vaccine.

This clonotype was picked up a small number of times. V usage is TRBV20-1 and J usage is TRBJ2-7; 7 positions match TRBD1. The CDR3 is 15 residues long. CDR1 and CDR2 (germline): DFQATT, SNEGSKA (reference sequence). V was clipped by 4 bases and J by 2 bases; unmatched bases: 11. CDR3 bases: TGCAGTGCTAAAGGCCCAGACAGGGCCCCCTACGAGCAGTACTTC. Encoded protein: CSAKGPDRAPYEQYF.

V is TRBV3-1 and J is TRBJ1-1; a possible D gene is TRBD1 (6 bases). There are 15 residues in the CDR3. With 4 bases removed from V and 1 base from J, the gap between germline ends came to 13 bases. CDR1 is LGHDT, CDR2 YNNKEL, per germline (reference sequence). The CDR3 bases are TGTGCCAGCAGCCCTCGAGGGGACAAGAACACTGAAGCTTTCTTT. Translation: CASSPRGDKNTEAFF.

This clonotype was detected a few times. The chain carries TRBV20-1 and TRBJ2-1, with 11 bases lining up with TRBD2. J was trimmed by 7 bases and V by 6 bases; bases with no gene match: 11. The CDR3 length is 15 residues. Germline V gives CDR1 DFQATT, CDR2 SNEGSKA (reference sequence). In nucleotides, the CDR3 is TGCAGTGCAAAAGAGACGACTAGCGGGACGAATGAGCAGTTCTTC. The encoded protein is CSAKETTSGTNEQFF.

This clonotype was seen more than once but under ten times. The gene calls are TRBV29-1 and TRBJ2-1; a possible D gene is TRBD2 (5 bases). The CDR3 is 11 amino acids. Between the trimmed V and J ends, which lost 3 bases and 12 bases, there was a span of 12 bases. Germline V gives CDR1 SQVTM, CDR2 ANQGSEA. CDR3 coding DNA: TGCAGCGTTGACGGGGAAACTGGGCAGTTCTTC. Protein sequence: CSVDGETGQFF.

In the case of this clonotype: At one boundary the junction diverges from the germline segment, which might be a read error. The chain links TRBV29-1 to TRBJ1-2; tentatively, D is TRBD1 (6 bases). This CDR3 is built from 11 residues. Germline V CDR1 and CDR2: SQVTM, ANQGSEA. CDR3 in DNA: TGCAGCGTTGGACAGGACTATGGCCACACCTTC. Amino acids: CSVGQDYGHTF. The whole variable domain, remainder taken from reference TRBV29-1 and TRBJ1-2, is SAVISQKPSRDICQRGTSLTIQCQVDSQVTMMFWYRQQPGQSLTLIATANQGSEATYESGFVIDKFPISRPNLTFSTLTVSNMSPEDSSIYLCSVGQDYGHTFGSGTRLTVV.

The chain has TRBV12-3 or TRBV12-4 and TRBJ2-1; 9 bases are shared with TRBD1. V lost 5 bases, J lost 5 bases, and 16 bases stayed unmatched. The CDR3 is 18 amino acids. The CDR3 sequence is CASSEPKWGTGYHNEQFF. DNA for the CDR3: TGTGCCAGCAGTGAACCAAAGTGGGGGACAGGGTACCACAATGAGCAGTTCTTC.

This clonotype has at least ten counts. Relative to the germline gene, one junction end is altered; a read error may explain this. CDR3 sequence reads: CATSDFDIGTGELLF. For the CDR3, the DNA is TGTGCCACCAGTGATTTCGACATAGGGACCGGGGAGCTGTTGTTT. The V gene is TRBV24-1, the J gene TRBJ2-2; D possibly matches TRBD1 or TRBD2 (5 bases each). The CDR3 has 15 residues. Looked up from germline, CDR1 is KGHDR and CDR2 is SFDVKD.

This chain's CDR3 is CAWSAGLAEQFF. In nucleotides, the CDR3 is TGTGCCTGGAGTGCCGGACTAGCGGAGCAGTTCTTC. The chain recombines TRBV30 with TRBJ2-1; TRBD2 matches at 9 bases. The CDR3 length is 12 residues. Germline V gene data show CDR1 as GTSNPN and CDR2 as SVGIG (reference sequence). V shed 1 base and J 10 bases; nucleotides not matched to a gene: 2.

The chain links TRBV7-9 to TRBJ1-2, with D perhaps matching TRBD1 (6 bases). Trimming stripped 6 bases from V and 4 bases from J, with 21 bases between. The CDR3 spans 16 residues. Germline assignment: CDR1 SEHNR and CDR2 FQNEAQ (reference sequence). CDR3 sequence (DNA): TGTGCCAGCAGGACGTCAAGACGGGACAATGGCTATGGCTACACCTTC. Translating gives CASRTSRRDNGYGYTF.

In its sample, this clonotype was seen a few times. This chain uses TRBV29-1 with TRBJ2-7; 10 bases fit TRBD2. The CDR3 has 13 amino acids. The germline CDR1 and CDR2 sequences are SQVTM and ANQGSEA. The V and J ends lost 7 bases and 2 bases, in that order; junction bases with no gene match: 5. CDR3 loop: CSATSGSPYEQYF. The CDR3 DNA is TGCAGCGCGACTAGCGGGTCTCCCTACGAGCAGTACTTC.